The sequence of this TCR beta chain was determined in a study of T cell changes during pregnancy in multiple sclerosis. CDR3 length: 13 amino acids. The ends lost 3 bases at V and 5 bases at J; junction bases unmatched: 2. Germline-derived CDR1 and CDR2 are SGHAT and FQNNGV. The method was immunoSEQ multiplex PCR; TCRdb's version includes in-frame clones alone and lacks a portion of them. The sample holds tens of thousands of clones; 80% to 95% are singletons and the top ten take 2.8%. The chain joins TRBV11-2 to TRBJ1-1, with TRBD1 identical over 8 bases. The sequencing used peripheral blood, collected in the third trimester of pregnancy. The source of this sequence is a female donor in good health, enrolled as a control in a pregnancy study. The CDR3 region is CASSLDRETEAFF. CDR3 coding DNA: TGTGCCAGCAGCTTGGACAGGGAGACTGAAGCTTTCTTT.